These T cell receptor beta chains were read from a single sample in a study of post-analysis software for immune sequencing data. From the PCR reads, TCRdb called clonotypes with MiXCR, one entry per CDR3 protein. The sample contains hundreds of thousands of distinct CDR3 sequences, 45% of which appear only once. Sequencing used blood. The origin of the receptors is a girl between 5 and 17 years old with multiple sclerosis. Each CDR3 is given with its conserved first and last residue. Each record gives: J gene, clone size, D gene, V gene, CDR3 DNA, CDR3 protein. D genes are given only for firm matches. Expanded clones are given a class, and other clones once, few, many or no size at all.

>TRBJ2-1|-|-|TRBV19
TGTGCCAGTAGTGCCCTAAATGAGCAGTTCTTC
CASSALNEQFF
>TRBJ2-1|many|-|TRBV27
TGTGCCAGCAGTTTAGGTGTGGGAGGCTCCCATAAAGATGAGCAGTTCTTC
CASSLGVGGSHKDEQFF
>TRBJ2-1|-|TRBD1|TRBV6-1
TGTGCCAGCAGTGAATCGACAGGGGGGTACAATGAGCAGTTCTTC
CASSESTGGYNEQFF
>TRBJ1-1|once|-|TRBV7-7
TGTGCTAGCAGCTTGGCGCGACAGGTTAGGACTGAAGCTTTCTTT
CASSLARQVRTEAFF
>TRBJ2-1|-|TRBD1|TRBV5-1
TGCGCCAGCAGCCCTACAGGGGGCTGGAACAATGAGCAGTTCTTC
CASSPTGGWNNEQFF
>TRBJ1-5|few|-|TRBV12-3/TRBV12-4
TGTGCCAGCAGTCCACCAGGACAGTTCAATCAGCCCCAGCATTTT
CASSPPGQFNQPQHF
>TRBJ2-3|-|-|TRBV6-2/TRBV6-3
TGTGCCAGCAGTTACGTCGGGGATCACACAGATACGCGGTATTTT
CASSYVGDHTDTRYF
>TRBJ2-1|-|-|TRBV20-1
TGCAGTGCTAGAATACAGGGTTCCTCCTACAATGAGCAGTTCTTC
CSARIQGSSYNEQFF
>TRBJ2-7|few|-|TRBV2
TGTGCCAGCAGTGAAGTCAGGAGCTCCTACGAGCAGTACTTC
CASSEVRSSYEQYF
>TRBJ2-4|-|TRBD1|TRBV3-1
TGTGCCAGCAGCCAAGAACGGGACAGAGCCAAAAACATTCAGTACTTC
CASSQERDRAKNIQYF
>TRBJ2-2|once|TRBD1|TRBV7-3
TGTGCCAGCAGCGCCGGACAGGGGGTCGGTGGGGAGCTGTTTTTT
CASSAGQGVGGELFF
>TRBJ2-3|-|TRBD2|TRBV4-2
TGTGCCAGCAGCCAAGATATAGGAGCGGGAGGGCCGGGGACGCAGTATTTT
CASSQDIGAGGPGTQYF
>TRBJ1-2|-|TRBD1|TRBV10-3
TGTGCCATCAGTGTCGGGGACAGGGATCATGGCTACACCTTC
CAISVGDRDHGYTF
>TRBJ1-1|-|-|TRBV20-1
TGCAGTGCTAGAGATACGGGGAACACTGAAGCTTTCTTT
CSARDTGNTEAFF
>TRBJ2-1|-|-|TRBV11-2
TGTGCCAGCAGCTTAGACCCAGGGGACGAGCAGTTCTTC
CASSLDPGDEQFF
>TRBJ2-2|-|-|TRBV15
TGTGCCACCAGCAGAGCGGGACCCAAGAACACCGGGGAGCTGTTTTTT
CATSRAGPKNTGELFF
>TRBJ2-7|-|TRBD2|TRBV5-6
TGTGCCAGCAGCTTTCCGGCGGGGGGGCTCTACGAGCAGTACTTC
CASSFPAGGLYEQYF
>TRBJ2-5|-|TRBD2|TRBV7-2
TGTGCCAGCAGCTTAGGACTAGCGGGAGGGTTAGAGACCCAGTACTTC
CASSLGLAGGLETQYF
>TRBJ2-7|few|-|TRBV28
TGTGCCAGCAGTTTAATTGGTGCAGGGGAAGCCTACGAGCAGTACTTC
CASSLIGAGEAYEQYF
>TRBJ2-7|-|-|TRBV5-1
TGTGCCAGCAGCTTGGCCCCGTTCGACGAGCAGTACTTC
CASSLAPFDEQYF
>TRBJ2-3|-|-|TRBV9
TGTGCCAGCAGCGTGACCGTAGCGGCAGATACGCAGTATTTT
CASSVTVAADTQYF
>TRBJ2-3|few|TRBD2|TRBV20-1
TGCAGTGCCACGACTAGCTTCAGCACAGATACGCAGTATTTT
CSATTSFSTDTQYF
>TRBJ1-1|-|TRBD1|TRBV20-1
TGCAGTGCTAGAGCGGACAGGGTCACTGAAGCTTTCTTT
CSARADRVTEAFF
>TRBJ2-7|few|-|TRBV28
TGTGCCAGCAGGGTAGCGGAAGCCTACGAGCAGTACTTC
CASRVAEAYEQYF
>TRBJ2-7|-|-|TRBV29-1
TGCAGCGTTGAAGTATATCGGCAGGCGACTTACGAGCAGTACTTC
CSVEVYRQATYEQYF
>TRBJ2-1|few|-|TRBV11-2
TGTGCCAGCAGCTCACGGACAAGAGTAAATGAGCAGTTCTTC
CASSSRTRVNEQFF
>TRBJ1-1|-|-|TRBV14
TGTGCCAGCAGCCCCGTCAGGGGCCGGAACACTGAAGCTTTCTTT
CASSPVRGRNTEAFF
>TRBJ2-1|few|TRBD2|TRBV7-3
TGTGCCAGCAGCCCCGGGACTAGCGGGAGGGTCTATGAGCAGTTCTTC
CASSPGTSGRVYEQFF